This T cell receptor beta chain was observed in a study of T cell repertoires in aging, cancer and after chemotherapy. Concerning this clonotype itself: Its antigen is not known.

Amplification of TCR beta used genomic DNA extracted from peripheral blood. Whole-study findings and limits: Healthy donors lost TCR diversity with age mainly through richness, cancer patients through richness and evenness.

This CDR3 is 14 amino acids long. V lost 1 base, J lost 5 bases, and 12 bases lay in between. TRB rearrangements spanning V, D and J were amplified using mixed TRB-A/B primers. TCRdb reprocessed the multiplex PCR reads via MiXCR and lists one record per CDR3 protein. The table records approximately 10,000 distinct CDR3 sequences, around 42% of them present only once. The gene calls are TRBV12-3 or TRBV12-4 and TRBJ2-7; tentative D call: TRBD1 (5 bases). Sequenced input: blood. The sequence came from a human donor in good health. CDR3 sequence reads: CASSLVAGSHEQYF. CDR3 nucleotides: TGTGCCAGCAGTTTAGTGGCAGGGTCCCACGAGCAGTACTTC.